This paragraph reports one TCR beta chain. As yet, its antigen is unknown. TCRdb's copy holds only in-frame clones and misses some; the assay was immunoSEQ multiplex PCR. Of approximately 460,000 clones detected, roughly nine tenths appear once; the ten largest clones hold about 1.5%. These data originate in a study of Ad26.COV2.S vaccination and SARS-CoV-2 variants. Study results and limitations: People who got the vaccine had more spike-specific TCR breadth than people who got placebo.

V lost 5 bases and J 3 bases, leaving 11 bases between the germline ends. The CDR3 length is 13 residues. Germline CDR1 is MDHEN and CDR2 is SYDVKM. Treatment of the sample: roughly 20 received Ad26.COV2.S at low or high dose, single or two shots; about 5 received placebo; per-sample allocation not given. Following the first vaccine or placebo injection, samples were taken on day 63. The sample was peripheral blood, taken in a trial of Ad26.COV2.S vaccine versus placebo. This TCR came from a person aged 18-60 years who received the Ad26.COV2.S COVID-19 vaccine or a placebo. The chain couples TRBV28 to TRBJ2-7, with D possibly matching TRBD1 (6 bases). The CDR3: CASSAGVDYEQYF. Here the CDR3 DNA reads TGTGCCAGCAGTGCAGGGGTGGACTACGAGCAGTACTTC.